This T cell receptor beta chain was observed in a study of shared clonotypes between healthy human individuals. The protocol was immunoSEQ multiplex PCR, while the TCRdb copy is restricted to in-frame clones and leaves out a portion. The data show around 700,000 clones, about 90% seen once. With regard to this clone: The antigen remains unidentified.

Whole-study results and caveats: Of the naive CD4 clonotypes, roughly 5.5% were shared across a few donors.

The CDR3 has 15 residues. V lost 1 base and J lost 5, with 14 bases in between. CDR1 and CDR2 from the germline V gene are SGHAT and FQNNGV. Naive CD8 cells lacked CD45RO and underwent positive selection for CCR7, leaving out terminally differentiated effector memory CD45RA+ cells. The clonotype originates from a man aged 30-40 years in good health. Sequencing input: naive CD8+ T cells sorted from blood. The chain recombines TRBV11-2 with TRBJ2-5, with a possible D match to TRBD2 (5 bases). CDR3 amino acids: CASSLGASIRETQYF. In DNA form, the CDR3 reads TGTGCCAGCAGCTTAGGAGCTAGCATTCGGGAGACCCAGTACTTC.